The 26 T cell receptor beta chains given below trace back to one sample, sequenced in a study of blood T cell repertoires in COVID-19. Generated by immunoSEQ multiplex PCR, the TCRdb table keeps only in-frame clones and is missing some. This table holds about 210,000 clones, around 88% found once. The specimen sequenced was PBMCs or T cells enriched from blood (not recorded which). The receptor source for this set is a woman aged 40 to 55 with acute COVID-19.

This chain joins TRBV7-9 and TRBJ2-6; D not resolved. Per germline, CDR1 SEHNR and CDR2 FQNEAQ (reference sequence). Deletions cut 3 bases from V and 2 bases from J, with 8 bases between. This CDR3 contains 15 residues. The CDR3 sequence: CASSFRSAGANVLTF. The CDR3 region has the DNA TGTGCCAGCAGCTTCCGGTCGGCTGGGGCCAACGTCCTGACTTTC.

The chain is built from TRBV5-4 and TRBJ1-2; D gene unclear. The V gene's germline CDR1 is SGHNT and CDR2 YYREEE (reference sequence). The germline V and J ends were trimmed by 4 bases and 6 bases, with 10 bases remaining between them. The CDR3 totals 12 residues. This chain's CDR3 is CASSGEGDGYTF. In DNA, the CDR3 is TGTGCCAGCAGCGGGGAGGGTGATGGCTACACCTTC.

DNA of the CDR3: TGTGCCAGCAGCCAAGATCGTGCTAGCGGAAGAGATACGCAGTATTTT. It specifies CASSQDRASGRDTQYF. The chain couples TRBV3-1 (or the pseudogene TRBV3-2) to TRBJ2-3; 7 nucleotides align to TRBD2. CDR1 and CDR2 (germline): LGHDT, YNNKEL (reference sequence). The CDR3 is made up of 16 amino acids. The ends lost 0 bases at V and 5 bases at J; junction bases unmatched: 8.

As to this clone: This same CDR3 is encoded by further DNA sequences in the sample. The V and J genes are TRBV18 and TRBJ1-3; D not certain. CDR3 length equals 15 residues. V lost 1 base to trimming and J lost 0 bases, with 7 bases between them. Germline lookup yields CDR1 KGHSH and CDR2 LQKENI. The CDR3 nucleotides are TGTGCCAGCTCACCACTGGGAGGCTCTGGAAACACCATATATTTT. As protein: CASSPLGGSGNTIYF.

This clone was observed once. The chain recombines TRBV29-1 with TRBJ2-5; the D gene is possibly TRBD2 (5 bases). V was trimmed by 6 bases and J by 4 bases, leaving 18 bases between them. Germline values: CDR1 SQVTM, CDR2 ANQGSEA. This CDR3 comprises 14 residues. The CDR3 is CSVLTSRTGETQYF. In nucleotides, the CDR3 is TGCAGCGTCCTCACTAGTCGGACTGGAGAGACCCAGTACTTC.

The chain recombines TRBV9 with TRBJ2-2; a weak D match, TRBD2 (6 bases). Germline V gives CDR1 SGDLS, CDR2 YYNGEE. With 0 bases removed from V and 0 bases from J, the gap between germline ends came to 12 bases. The CDR3 totals 17 residues. The DNA for the CDR3 is TGTGCCAGCAGCGTAGTTCGGGGAGGCTCGAACACCGGGGAGCTGTTTTTT. Its protein product is CASSVVRGGSNTGELFF.

The gene calls are TRBV7-9 and TRBJ1-4; 7 bases fit TRBD1. Germline CDR1 is SEHNR and CDR2 is FQNEAQ (reference sequence). V gave up 5 bases and J gave up 8 bases; unmatched junction bases: 14. The CDR3 covers 16 residues. The CDR3 here is CASSVRGTGLREKLFF. The CDR3 DNA reads as TGTGCCAGCAGCGTCAGGGGGACGGGGCTACGGGAAAAACTGTTTTTT.

The chain joins TRBV7-8 to TRBJ1-4; TRBD1 matches at 7 bases. V gave up 2 bases and J gave up 7 bases; unmatched junction bases: 7. The CDR3 has 15 residues. Germline V gene data show CDR1 as SGHVS and CDR2 as FQNEAQ. CDR3 nucleotides: TGTGCCAGCAGCTTACCAGGGGGAGACTTTGAAAAACTGTTTTTT. Encoded protein: CASSLPGGDFEKLFF. The complete variable domain, with remaining parts taken from reference TRBV7-8 and TRBJ1-4, reads GAGVSQSPRYKVAKRGQDVALRCDPISGHVSLFWYQQALGQGPEFLTYFQNEAQLDKSGLPSDRFFAERPEGSVSTLKIQRTQQEDSAVYLCASSLPGGDFEKLFFGSGTQLSVL.

The chain recombines TRBV5-4 with TRBJ1-5; D is unclear. V was clipped by 0 bases and J by 2 bases, with 6 bases between them. Germline values: CDR1 SGHNT, CDR2 YYREEE (reference sequence). The length of the CDR3 is 14 residues. The CDR3 region is CASSLDGGNQPQHF. DNA of the CDR3: TGTGCCAGCAGCTTGGACGGGGGCAATCAGCCCCAGCATTTT.

CDR3 nucleotides: TGTGCCAGCTCACCAGTAGGGGGGGCCTATAATTCACCCCTCCACTTT. Translating it yields CASSPVGGAYNSPLHF. The J gene is TRBJ1-6, the V gene TRBV18; possible D gene TRBD1, 6 bases. This CDR3 has 16 residues. Trimming pared 2 bases from V and 2 bases from J, leaving 10 bases between. CDR1 is KGHSH, CDR2 LQKENI, per germline.

The gene calls are TRBV10-3 and TRBJ1-6; weak D call: TRBD1 (5 bases). This CDR3 spans 17 amino acids. The germline V gene has CDR1 ENHRY and CDR2 SYGVKD. The ends were cut back, 1 base at V and 3 bases at J, with 13 bases in the middle. The CDR3 nucleotides are TGTGCCATCAGTGAGTTTGGGGGGACCGACTATAATTCACCCCTCCACTTT. Its translation is CAISEFGGTDYNSPLHF.

CDR3 loop: CASSLTGVNQPQHF. DNA for the CDR3: TGTGCCAGCAGCTTGACAGGGGTAAATCAGCCCCAGCATTTT. V gene TRBV5-6 combines with J gene TRBJ1-5; 7 bases map to TRBD1. V shed 1 base, J shed 4 bases, and the junction held 2 bases outside the gene matches. Germline V CDR1 and CDR2: SGHDT, YYEEEE. The CDR3 runs 14 residues.

The V gene is TRBV16, the J gene TRBJ2-7; D not resolved. The germline V gene has CDR1 KGHSY and CDR2 FQNENV. Trimming pared 7 bases from V and 5 bases from J, leaving 18 bases between. The CDR3 has 14 amino acids. CDR3 DNA: TGTGCCAGCACCAGGAATTTGGAAACAAACGAGCAGTACGTC. Encoded protein: CASTRNLETNEQYV.

This clone was seen a handful of times. The chain uses TRBV9 and TRBJ2-5; 9 bases map to TRBD1. With 4 bases clipped from V and 4 bases from J, the junction kept 11 bases outside the gene matches. From germline, CDR1 is SGDLS and CDR2 YYNGEE. The CDR3 is 16 amino acids. The CDR3 DNA is TGTGCCAGCAGCCCCCATACGGGACAGGGACGAGAGACCCAGTACTTC. It is translated as CASSPHTGQGRETQYF.

The chain combines TRBV7-6 with TRBJ2-5; D is unclear. The CDR3 consists of 12 residues. The germline V gene encodes CDR1 SGHVS and CDR2 FNYEAQ. V dropped 5 bases and J dropped 7 bases, with 11 bases sitting between them. In DNA form, the CDR3 reads TGTGCCAGCAGCCCGGCGGTCGGGACCCAGTACTTC. This translates into CASSPAVGTQYF.

V is TRBV5-1 and J is TRBJ2-3; TRBD1 matches at 9 bases. The CDR3 is made up of 16 amino acids. Germline CDR1 is SGHRS and CDR2 is YFSETQ. V lost 0 bases, J lost 4 bases, and 6 bases stayed unmatched. CDR3 protein: CASSLAVGQGADTQYF. The CDR3 region has the DNA TGCGCCAGCAGCTTGGCCGTGGGACAGGGAGCAGATACGCAGTATTTT.

This clone showed up just once. The chain couples TRBV28 to TRBJ1-4, with D possibly matching TRBD1 (5 bases). V was cut by 5 bases and J by 0 bases, with 10 bases left in between. Germline CDR1 is MDHEN and CDR2 is SYDVKM. The CDR3 totals 15 residues. CDR3 protein: CASSPGGATNEKLFF. CDR3 DNA sequence: TGTGCCAGCAGTCCGGGAGGGGCAACTAATGAAAAACTGTTTTTT.

The rearrangement joins TRBV11-2 to TRBJ2-1, with 7 bases lining up with TRBD1. Germline values: CDR1 SGHAT, CDR2 FQNNGV. With V trimmed by 0 bases and J by 3 bases, 17 bases remained unmatched. This CDR3 spans 20 amino acids. CDR3 in DNA: TGTGCCAGCAGCTTAGACCAGGACAGGAGTACTCTTACATTCTACAATGAGCAGTTCTTC. It specifies CASSLDQDRSTLTFYNEQFF.

This clone was seen a single time. This chain uses TRBV7-9 with TRBJ2-5; weak D call: TRBD2 (5 bases). In germline, CDR1 is SEHNR, CDR2 FQNEAQ (reference sequence). The CDR3 covers 18 residues. Deletions cut 2 bases from V and 2 bases from J, with 21 bases between. The chain's CDR3 is CASSLQWRSTREQETQYF. In DNA form, the CDR3 reads TGTGCCAGCAGCTTACAATGGCGGAGTACGAGGGAGCAAGAGACCCAGTACTTC. Using reference TRBV7-9 and TRBJ2-5 for the parts outside the CDR3, the full variable domain is DTGVSQNPRHKITKRGQNVTFRCDPISEHNRLYWYRQTLGQGPEFLTYFQNEAQLEKSRLLSDRFSAERPKGSFSTLEIQRTEQGDSAMYLCASSLQWRSTREQETQYFGPGTRLLVL.

The chain couples TRBV5-4 to TRBJ2-1; TRBD2 agrees at 14 bases. V was clipped by 3 bases and J by 0 bases; unmatched bases: 11. CDR3 size: 20 residues. The germline CDR1 and CDR2 sequences are SGHNT and YYREEE (reference sequence). The CDR3 reads CASSSPGLAGGSSSYNEQFF. The CDR3 nucleotides are TGTGCCAGCAGCTCCCCCGGACTAGCGGGGGGCTCGAGCTCCTACAATGAGCAGTTCTTC.

The genes are TRBV3-1 (or the pseudogene TRBV3-2) and TRBJ2-2; TRBD2 matches 9 bases. The CDR3 extends over 14 amino acids. With 3 bases clipped from V and 6 bases from J, the junction kept 2 bases outside the gene matches. Germline CDR1 is LGHDT and CDR2 is YNNKEL (reference sequence). CDR3 in amino acids: CASSQIAGAGELFF. In nucleotides, the CDR3 is TGTGCCAGCAGCCAGATAGCGGGGGCCGGGGAGCTGTTTTTT.

The CDR3 DNA follows: TGTGCCAGCAGTTTAAGGGCCGGGGGGACAGGGGGAAATCAGCCCCAGCATTTT. Translating it yields CASSLRAGGTGGNQPQHF. The chain couples TRBV27 to TRBJ1-5; 11 bases are a match to TRBD1. The J segment lost 4 bases and the V segment lost 2 bases, leaving 10 bases of the junction unmatched. The germline V gene has CDR1 MNHEY and CDR2 SMNVEV (reference sequence). CDR3 length equals 18 residues.

V and J are TRBV24-1 and TRBJ2-3; 8 bases align to TRBD1. CDR1 is KGHDR and CDR2 is SFDVKD in the germline V gene. CDR3 size: 15 residues. With 6 bases clipped from V and 5 bases from J, the junction kept 9 bases outside the gene matches. The CDR3 here is CATSLSSTGGDTQYF. The CDR3 DNA reads as TGTGCCACCAGTTTAAGTTCTACAGGGGGAGATACGCAGTATTTT.

V is TRBV9 and J is TRBJ1-1; D is undetermined. The germline V gene encodes CDR1 SGDLS and CDR2 YYNGEE. Deletions cut 0 bases from V and 3 bases from J, with 12 bases between. The CDR3 loop spans 15 amino acids. The CDR3 nucleotides are TGTGCCAGCAGCGTAGTGCCGGGGAGGGACACTGAAGCTTTCTTT. It codes for CASSVVPGRDTEAFF. Drawing the rest from reference TRBV9 and TRBJ1-1, the complete variable domain is DSGVTQTPKHLITATGQRVTLRCSPRSGDLSVYWYQQSLDQGLQFLIQYYNGEERAKGNILERFSAQQFPDLHSELNLSSLELGDSALYFCASSVVPGRDTEAFFGQGTRLTVV.

The chain combines TRBV7-2 with TRBJ2-3; 8 bases are a match to TRBD2. The V and J ends lost 4 bases and 0 bases, in that order; junction bases with no gene match: 6. Germline CDR1 and CDR2: SGHTA and FQGNSA. The CDR3 runs to 16 residues. The CDR3 here is CASSSRGGLSTDTQYF. CDR3 coding DNA: TGTGCCAGCAGCTCCCGGGGGGGGCTTAGCACAGATACGCAGTATTTT.

The gene calls are TRBV11-2 and TRBJ1-1, with D uncertain. This CDR3 spans 13 amino acids. Trimming stripped 4 bases from V and 4 bases from J, with 10 bases between. The germline gives CDR1 SGHAT, CDR2 FQNNGV. In DNA form, the CDR3 reads TGTGCCAGCAGCTCCCAGTTTGGCACTGAAGCTTTCTTT. The encoded protein is CASSSQFGTEAFF.